Each of the 25 T cell receptor beta chains below was sequenced from the same sample in a study of cytomegalovirus exposure and HLA in healthy donors. 60 Vbeta and 13 Jbeta primers were used in PCR. Assay: immunoSEQ multiplex PCR; the TCRdb copy retains only in-frame clones and omits some. Seen here are roughly 130,000 clones, around 59% observed once, and the top ten hold roughly 1.9%. The sequenced sample consisted of PBMCs. The receptors were sampled from a male donor in good health and CMV-seronegative.

The rearrangement uses TRBV19 and TRBJ2-7; 11 nucleotides agree with TRBD1. V lost 3 bases and J lost 2; bases outside the gene matches: 0. CDR1 is LNHDA, CDR2 SQIVND, per germline (reference sequence). The CDR3 is 14 residues long. CDR3 in amino acids: CASSMGQGAYEQYF. The CDR3 DNA is TGTGCCAGTAGTATGGGACAGGGGGCCTACGAGCAGTACTTC.

Concerning this clone: Relative to the germline gene, one junction end is altered; a read error may explain this. This chain joins TRBV5-1 and TRBJ2-5, with D possibly being TRBD1 (6 bases). Per the germline V gene, CDR1 is SGHRS and CDR2 is YFSETQ. CDR3 length: 14 residues. This CDR3 is CASSLGTAQEAQYF. The CDR3 DNA sequence: TGCGCCAGCAGCTTGGGGACAGCACAAGAGGCCCAGTACTTC.

CDR3 region: CATSRGAFTEAFF. For the CDR3, the DNA is TGTGCCACCTCACGGGGGGCTTTCACTGAAGCTTTCTTT. This rearrangement joins TRBV28 to TRBJ1-1; TRBD1 is a possible D gene (6 bases). Germline assignment: CDR1 MDHEN and CDR2 SYDVKM. V lost 10 bases and J lost 4, with 16 bases in between. There are 13 residues in the CDR3.

The rearrangement uses TRBV6-5 and TRBJ1-2; a possible D gene is TRBD1 (5 bases). In germline, CDR1 is MNHEY, CDR2 SVGAGI. Trimming removed 4 bases from V and 7 bases from J, with 13 bases in between. The CDR3 has 13 amino acids. The CDR3, as DNA: TGTGCCAGCAGTTCGGGGTGGGGGGGTGGCTACACCTTC. It encodes CASSSGWGGGYTF.

The V and J genes are TRBV6-1 and TRBJ1-5; D not certain. Trimming pared 4 bases from V and 0 bases from J, leaving 7 bases between. CDR3 length: 14 amino acids. CDR1 is MNHNS, CDR2 SASEGT, per germline. The CDR3 bases are TGTGCCAGCAGTGGAGGGAATAGCAATCAGCCCCAGCATTTT. Translating gives CASSGGNSNQPQHF.

The chain couples TRBV28 to TRBJ1-3; D ambiguous. V gave up 3 bases and J gave up 2 bases, with 8 bases separating them. The germline V gene encodes CDR1 MDHEN and CDR2 SYDVKM. This CDR3 has 14 residues. This CDR3 reads CASSFGSAGNTIYF. The CDR3 DNA reads as TGTGCCAGCAGTTTTGGGAGTGCTGGAAACACCATATATTTT. Looking up the rest from reference TRBV28 and TRBJ1-3 gives the full variable domain: DVKVTQSSRYLVKRTGEKVFLECVQDMDHENMFWYRQDPGLGLRLIYFSYDVKMKEKGDIPEGYSVSREKKERFSLILESASTNQTSMYLCASSFGSAGNTIYFGEGSWLTVV.

The CDR3 spells CASGKDRVENQPQHF. The DNA of the CDR3 is TGTGCTAGTGGTAAAGACAGGGTGGAGAATCAGCCCCAGCATTTT. The chain combines TRBV12-5 with TRBJ1-5; 7 bases align to TRBD1. Germline assignment: CDR1 LGHNT and CDR2 FRNRAP. V lost 5 bases, J lost 4 bases, and 8 bases stayed unmatched. The CDR3 is 15 amino acids.

This chain connects TRBV5-1 to TRBJ1-6, with D possibly being TRBD1 (5 bases). V was cut by 1 base and J by 10 bases, with 18 bases left in between. CDR3 size: 16 residues. Germline CDR1 is SGHRS and CDR2 is YFSETQ. This CDR3 reads CASSLFSQGSNSPLHF. CDR3 DNA: TGCGCCAGCAGCTTGTTTTCGCAGGGATCCAACTCACCCCTCCACTTT. The full variable domain, in which reference TRBV5-1 and TRBJ1-6 provide the parts outside the CDR3, is KAGVTQTPRYLIKTRGQQVTLSCSPISGHRSVSWYQQTPGQGLQFLFEYFSETQRNKGNFPGRFSGRQFSNSRSEMNVSTLELGDSALYLCASSLFSQGSNSPLHFGNGTRLTVT.

The chain is built from TRBV4-3 and TRBJ2-7, with D maybe TRBD2 (7 bases). CDR3 length equals 19 residues. Germline V CDR1 and CDR2: LGHNA, YSLEER. The V end lost 0 bases, the J end lost 2 bases, and 23 bases lay between the germline ends. CDR3 amino acids: CASSQDGPKKGGRTYEQYF. The CDR3 DNA reads TGCGCCAGCAGCCAAGATGGTCCTAAGAAGGGGGGGAGGACCTACGAGCAGTACTTC.

This clone has just a few counts. The chain recombines TRBV27 with TRBJ2-7; tentative D call: TRBD2 (6 bases). Trimming took 6 bases from V and 0 from J, leaving 9 bases between them. This CDR3 is built from 13 residues. The germline V gene encodes CDR1 MNHEY and CDR2 SMNVEV (reference sequence). CDR3 in amino acids: CASRPGLSYEQYF. In DNA, the CDR3 is TGTGCCAGCAGACCGGGACTCTCCTACGAGCAGTACTTC.

This chain links TRBV5-4 with TRBJ2-7, with 8 bases that match TRBD1. Germline loops: CDR1 SGHNT, CDR2 YYREEE (reference sequence). The V segment lost 5 bases and the J segment 1 base; nucleotides outside the gene matches: 8. The CDR3 is 15 residues long. Here the CDR3 DNA reads TGTGCCAGCAGTAATGCGGGACAGGTTTCCTACGAGCAGTACTTC. Its protein product is CASSNAGQVSYEQYF.

The rearrangement links TRBV6-1 to TRBJ1-1, with D tentatively TRBD1 (5 bases). This CDR3 is 14 amino acids long. V lost 7 bases and J lost 0, with 12 bases in between. The germline V gene has CDR1 MNHNS and CDR2 SASEGT. Here the CDR3 reads CASTLQGMNTEAFF. In nucleotides, the CDR3 is TGTGCCAGCACCCTCCAGGGCATGAACACTGAAGCTTTCTTT.

This clone was counted only a few times. The chain carries TRBV30 and TRBJ1-2; D is possibly TRBD1 (6 bases). The CDR3 contains 13 residues. CDR1 and CDR2 from the germline V gene are GTSNPN and SVGIG (reference sequence). V lost 5 bases, J lost 4 bases, and 14 bases lay in between. CDR3 residues: CAWATGGAYGYTF. Here the CDR3 DNA reads TGTGCCTGGGCAACTGGGGGGGCCTATGGCTACACCTTC. Filled out from reference TRBV30 and TRBJ1-2, the complete variable domain reads SQTIHQWPATLVQPVGSPLSLECTVEGTSNPNLYWYRQAAGRGLQLLFYSVGIGQISSEVPQNLSASRPQDRQFILSSKKLLLSDSGFYLCAWATGGAYGYTFGSGTRLTVV.

The V call is TRBV5-1, the J call TRBJ1-1; 7 positions agree with TRBD1. There are 15 residues in the CDR3. J lost 3 bases, V lost 3 bases, and 8 bases had no gene match. Per germline, CDR1 SGHRS and CDR2 YFSETQ. The CDR3 region has the DNA TGCGCCAGCAGCTCCCGGACAGGAAGCGACACTGAAGCTTTCTTT. Its protein product is CASSSRTGSDTEAFF.

This rearrangement joins TRBV19 to TRBJ2-5; 10 bases are shared with TRBD2. V gave up 3 bases and J gave up 2 bases; unmatched junction bases: 3. CDR1 is LNHDA, CDR2 SQIVND, per germline (reference sequence). This CDR3 is 15 amino acids long. CDR3 nucleotides: TGTGCCAGTAGTATCCAAGCGGGGGGGCAAGAGACCCAGTACTTC. Encoded protein: CASSIQAGGQETQYF. The whole variable domain, remainder taken from reference TRBV19 and TRBJ2-5, is DGGITQSPKYLFRKEGQNVTLSCEQNLNHDAMYWYRQDPGQGLRLIYYSQIVNDFQKGDIAEGYSVSREKKESFPLTVTSAQKNPTAFYLCASSIQAGGQETQYFGPGTRLLVL.

The chain uses TRBV5-4 and TRBJ2-7, with 10 positions matching TRBD1. The germline gives CDR1 SGHNT, CDR2 YYREEE (reference sequence). The ends lost 5 bases at V and 2 bases at J; junction bases unmatched: 4. The CDR3 sequence is 14 residues long. The CDR3 protein is CASRADRGPYEQYF. For the CDR3, the DNA is TGTGCCAGCAGGGCTGACAGGGGGCCCTACGAGCAGTACTTC.

V gene TRBV2 combines with J gene TRBJ2-3; D call uncertain. CDR3 size: 17 residues. Germline lookup yields CDR1 SNHLY and CDR2 FYNNEI. Trimming removed 4 bases at V and 2 bases at J, with 19 bases between. The CDR3 sequence: CASSGYSGRAPTDTQYF. The CDR3 DNA is TGTGCCAGCAGTGGATATTCAGGCAGAGCCCCCACAGATACGCAGTATTTT.

The chain uses TRBV30 and TRBJ1-1; TRBD1 is a possible D gene (6 bases). CDR1 is GTSNPN, CDR2 SVGIG, per germline (reference sequence). Trimming removed 5 bases from V and 1 base from J, with 11 bases in between. CDR3 length: 13 residues. The CDR3 region is CAWAWTENTEAFF. As DNA, the CDR3 is TGTGCCTGGGCGTGGACAGAGAACACTGAAGCTTTCTTT.

The chain uses TRBV7-6 and TRBJ1-1, with D maybe TRBD1 (6 bases). CDR1 and CDR2 from the germline V gene are SGHVS and FNYEAQ. CDR3 length: 13 residues. V lost 5 bases and J 3 bases, leaving 10 bases between the germline ends. CDR3: CASSRQEDTEAFF. CDR3 bases: TGTGCCAGCAGCAGACAGGAAGACACTGAAGCTTTCTTT. Filled out from reference TRBV7-6 and TRBJ1-1, the complete variable domain reads GAGVSQSPRYKVTKRGQDVALRCDPISGHVSLYWYRQALGQGPEFLTYFNYEAQQDKSGLPNDRFSAERPEGSISTLTIQRTEQRDSAMYRCASSRQEDTEAFFGQGTRLTVV.

The rearrangement uses TRBV7-6 and TRBJ2-5; 9 bases line up with TRBD2. The J call may be faulty, since TRBJ2-7 better matches the DNA end. Germline V gene data show CDR1 as SGHVS and CDR2 as FNYEAQ. CDR3 length equals 14 residues. The CDR3 sequence is CASREGGGGYEQYF. The CDR3 DNA is TGTGCCAGCAGGGAGGGCGGGGGGGGATACGAGCAGTACTTC.

This clone occurred a few times. The chain uses TRBV7-6 and TRBJ2-5; D is perhaps TRBD1 (6 bases). The J call may be incorrect, as the DNA end agrees better with TRBJ2-7. This CDR3 is 14 amino acids long. CDR1 is SGHVS and CDR2 is FNYEAQ in the germline V gene. The CDR3 spells CASSRILDSYEQYF. In nucleotides, the CDR3 is TGTGCCAGCAGCCGAATTCTGGACAGCTACGAGCAGTACTTC.

This chain connects TRBV6-4 to TRBJ2-1, with TRBD2 identical over 9 bases. Germline lookup yields CDR1 MRHNA and CDR2 SNTAGT. The CDR3 covers 16 residues. V shed 8 bases, J shed 6 bases, and the junction held 14 bases outside the gene matches. This chain's CDR3 is CASSSAGGQISNEQFF. DNA of the CDR3: TGTGCCAGCTCCTCTGCGGGGGGGCAAATCAGCAATGAGCAGTTCTTC.

The chain combines TRBV14 with TRBJ1-1; D unclear. Germline V CDR1 and CDR2: SGHDN, FVKESK. V shed 2 bases and J shed 2 bases, with 6 bases lying between them. The length of the CDR3 is 13 residues. This CDR3 is CASSQHRNTEAFF. The CDR3 nucleotides are TGTGCCAGCAGCCAACACAGAAACACTGAAGCTTTCTTT.

The genes are TRBV18 and TRBJ2-7, with 7 bases that match TRBD2. Trimming cost V 3 bases and J 1 base; bases outside gene matches: 9. The CDR3 extends over 16 amino acids. Germline V lookup: CDR1 KGHSH, CDR2 LQKENI. This CDR3 reads CASSPAGPGGSYEQYF. In DNA form, the CDR3 reads TGTGCCAGCTCACCCGCCGGACCGGGGGGATCCTACGAGCAGTACTTC.

The V gene is TRBV7-9, the J gene TRBJ1-1; D gene ambiguous. Trimming cost V 0 bases and J 7 bases, with 6 bases left between them. The germline gives CDR1 SEHNR, CDR2 FQNEAQ (reference sequence). The CDR3 is 12 residues long. As DNA, the CDR3 is TGTGCCAGCAGCTTAGCGACTAGTGAAGCTTTCTTT. This encodes CASSLATSEAFF.